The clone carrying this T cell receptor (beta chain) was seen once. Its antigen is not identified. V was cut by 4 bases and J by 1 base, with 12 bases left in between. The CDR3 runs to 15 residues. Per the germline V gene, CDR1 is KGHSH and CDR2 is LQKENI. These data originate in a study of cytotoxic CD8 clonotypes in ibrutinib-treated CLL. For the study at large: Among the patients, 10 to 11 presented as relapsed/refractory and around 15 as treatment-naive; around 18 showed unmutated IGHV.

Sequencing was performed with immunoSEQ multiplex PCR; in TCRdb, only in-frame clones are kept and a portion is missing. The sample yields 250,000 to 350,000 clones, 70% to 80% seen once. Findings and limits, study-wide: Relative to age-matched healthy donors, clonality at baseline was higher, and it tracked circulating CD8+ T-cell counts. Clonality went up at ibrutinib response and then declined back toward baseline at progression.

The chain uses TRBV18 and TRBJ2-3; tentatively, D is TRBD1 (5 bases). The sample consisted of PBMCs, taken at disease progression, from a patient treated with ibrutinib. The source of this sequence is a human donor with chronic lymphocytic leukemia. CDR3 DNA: TGTGCCAGCTCACTTTCCCAAGGGGGCACAGATACGCAGTATTTT. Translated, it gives CASSLSQGGTDTQYF.